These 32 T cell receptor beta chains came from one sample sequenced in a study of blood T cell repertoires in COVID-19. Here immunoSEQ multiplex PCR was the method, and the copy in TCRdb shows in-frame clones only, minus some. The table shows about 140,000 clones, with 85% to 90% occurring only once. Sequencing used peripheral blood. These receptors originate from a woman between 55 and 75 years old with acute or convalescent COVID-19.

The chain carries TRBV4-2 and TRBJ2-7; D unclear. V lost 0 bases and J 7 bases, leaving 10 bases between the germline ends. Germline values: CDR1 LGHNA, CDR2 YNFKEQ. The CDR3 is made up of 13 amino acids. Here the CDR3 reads CASSQDTLQEQYF. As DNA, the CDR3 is TGTGCCAGCAGCCAAGATACCCTTCAGGAGCAGTACTTC.

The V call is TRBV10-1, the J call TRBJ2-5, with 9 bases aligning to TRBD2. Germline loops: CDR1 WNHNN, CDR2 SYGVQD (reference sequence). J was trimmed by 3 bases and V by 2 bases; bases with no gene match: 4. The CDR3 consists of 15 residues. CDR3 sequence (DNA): TGCGCCAGCAGTGAGGCTAGCGGGACTAAAGAGACCCAGTACTTC. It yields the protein CASSEASGTKETQYF.

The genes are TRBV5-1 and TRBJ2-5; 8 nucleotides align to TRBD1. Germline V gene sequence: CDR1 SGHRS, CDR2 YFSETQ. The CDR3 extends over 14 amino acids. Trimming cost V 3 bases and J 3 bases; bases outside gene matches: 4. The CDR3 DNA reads TGCGCCAGCAGCTGGCCGGGACAGGAAGAGACCCAGTACTTC. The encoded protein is CASSWPGQEETQYF.

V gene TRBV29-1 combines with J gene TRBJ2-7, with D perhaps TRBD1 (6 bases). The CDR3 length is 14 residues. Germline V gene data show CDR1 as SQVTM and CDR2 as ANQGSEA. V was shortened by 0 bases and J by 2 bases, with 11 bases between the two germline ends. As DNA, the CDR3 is TGCAGCGTTGAAGACCCCAGGGACACCTACGAGCAGTACTTC. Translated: CSVEDPRDTYEQYF.

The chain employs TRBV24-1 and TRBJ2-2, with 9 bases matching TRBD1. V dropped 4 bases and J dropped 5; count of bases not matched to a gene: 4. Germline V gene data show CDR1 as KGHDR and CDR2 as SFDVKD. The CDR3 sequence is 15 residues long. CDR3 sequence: CATSEPGTGTGELFF. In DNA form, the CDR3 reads TGTGCCACCAGTGAGCCCGGGACAGGGACCGGGGAGCTGTTTTTT.

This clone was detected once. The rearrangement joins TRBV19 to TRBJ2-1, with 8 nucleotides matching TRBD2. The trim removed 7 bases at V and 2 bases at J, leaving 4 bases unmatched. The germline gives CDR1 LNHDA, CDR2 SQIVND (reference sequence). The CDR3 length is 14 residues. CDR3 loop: CASNGGGTYNEQFF. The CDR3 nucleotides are TGTGCCAGTAACGGCGGGGGGACCTACAATGAGCAGTTCTTC.

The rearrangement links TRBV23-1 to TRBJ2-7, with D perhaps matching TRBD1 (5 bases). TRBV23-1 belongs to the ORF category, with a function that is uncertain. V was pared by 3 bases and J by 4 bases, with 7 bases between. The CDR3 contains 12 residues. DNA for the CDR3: TGCGCCAGCAGTCATGACAGTTACGAGCAGTACTTC. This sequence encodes CASSHDSYEQYF.

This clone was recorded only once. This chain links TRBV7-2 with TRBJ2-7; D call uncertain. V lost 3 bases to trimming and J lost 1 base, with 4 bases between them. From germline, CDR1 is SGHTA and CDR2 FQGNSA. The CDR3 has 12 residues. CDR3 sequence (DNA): TGTGCCAGCAGCTTCGTATCCTACGAGCAGTACTTC. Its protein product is CASSFVSYEQYF.

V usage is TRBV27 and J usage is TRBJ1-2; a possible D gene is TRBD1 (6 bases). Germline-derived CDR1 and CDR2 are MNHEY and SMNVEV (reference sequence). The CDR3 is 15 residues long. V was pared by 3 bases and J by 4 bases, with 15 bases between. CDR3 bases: TGTGCCAGCAGTTTTGGGCCACAGGGCAGCTATGGCTACACCTTC. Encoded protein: CASSFGPQGSYGYTF.

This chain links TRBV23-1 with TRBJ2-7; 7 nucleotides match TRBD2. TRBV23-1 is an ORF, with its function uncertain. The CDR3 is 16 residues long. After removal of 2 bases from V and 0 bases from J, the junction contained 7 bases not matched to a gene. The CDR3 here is CASSQARGVSSYEQYF. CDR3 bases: TGCGCCAGCAGTCAAGCCCGGGGGGTGAGCTCCTACGAGCAGTACTTC.

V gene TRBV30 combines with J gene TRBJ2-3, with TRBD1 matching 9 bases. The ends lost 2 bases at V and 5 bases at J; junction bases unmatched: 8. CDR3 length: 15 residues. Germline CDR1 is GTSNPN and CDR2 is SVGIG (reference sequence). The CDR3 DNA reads TGTGCCTGGAGTCCCGGGACAGGGAGGGGAGATACGCAGTATTTT. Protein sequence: CAWSPGTGRGDTQYF.

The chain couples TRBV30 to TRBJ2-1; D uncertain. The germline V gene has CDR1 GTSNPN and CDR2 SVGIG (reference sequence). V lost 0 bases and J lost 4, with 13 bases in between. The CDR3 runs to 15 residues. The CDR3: CAWSVLPPRYNEQFF. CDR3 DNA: TGTGCCTGGAGTGTACTGCCCCCGCGGTACAATGAGCAGTTCTTC.

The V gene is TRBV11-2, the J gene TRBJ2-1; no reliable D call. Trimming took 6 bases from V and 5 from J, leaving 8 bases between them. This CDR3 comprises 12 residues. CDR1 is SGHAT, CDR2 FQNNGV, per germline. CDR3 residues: CASRLPDNEQFF. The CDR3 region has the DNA TGTGCCAGCAGATTACCCGACAATGAGCAGTTCTTC.

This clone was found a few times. CDR3 sequence reads: CASMRGTGQGRNQPQHF. For the CDR3, the DNA is TGTGCCAGTATGAGAGGGACCGGACAGGGACGGAATCAGCCCCAGCATTTT. The V call is TRBV19, the J call TRBJ1-5; 8 bases are a match to TRBD1. The junction had 15 bases not matched to a gene; V was cut back by 7 bases and J by 4 bases. The CDR3 sequence is 17 residues long. Germline CDR1 reads LNHDA; CDR2 reads SQIVND (reference sequence).

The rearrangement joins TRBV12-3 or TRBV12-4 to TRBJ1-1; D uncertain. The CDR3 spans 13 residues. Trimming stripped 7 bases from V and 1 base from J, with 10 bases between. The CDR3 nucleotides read TGTGCCAGCATCCTAGAACGGAACACTGAAGCTTTCTTT. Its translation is CASILERNTEAFF.

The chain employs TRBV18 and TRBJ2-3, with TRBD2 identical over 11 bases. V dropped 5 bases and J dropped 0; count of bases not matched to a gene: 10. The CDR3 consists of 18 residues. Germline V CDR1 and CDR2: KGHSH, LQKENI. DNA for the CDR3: TGTGCCAGCTCAACTGCCTGGGCTAGCGGGGGGAGCACAGATACGCAGTATTTT. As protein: CASSTAWASGGSTDTQYF.

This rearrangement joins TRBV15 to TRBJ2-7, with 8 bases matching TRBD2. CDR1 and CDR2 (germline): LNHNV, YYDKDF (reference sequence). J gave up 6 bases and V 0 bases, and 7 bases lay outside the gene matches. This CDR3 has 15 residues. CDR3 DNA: TGTGCCACCAGCAGAGATAAGGCGGGGGGCGGCGAGCAGTACTTC. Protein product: CATSRDKAGGGEQYF.

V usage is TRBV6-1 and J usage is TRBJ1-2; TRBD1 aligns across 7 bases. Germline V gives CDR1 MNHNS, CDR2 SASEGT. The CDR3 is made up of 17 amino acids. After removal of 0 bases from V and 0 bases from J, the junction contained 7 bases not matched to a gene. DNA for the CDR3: TGTGCCAGCAGTGAAGCGAGGGGGCGCGTCACTAACTATGGCTACACCTTC. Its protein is CASSEARGRVTNYGYTF.

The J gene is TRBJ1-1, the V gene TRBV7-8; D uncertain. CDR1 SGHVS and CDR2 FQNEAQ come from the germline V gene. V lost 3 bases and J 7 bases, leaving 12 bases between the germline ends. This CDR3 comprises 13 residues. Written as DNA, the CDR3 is TGTGCCAGCAGCTTTGAGGGCCCACGTGAAGCTTTCTTT. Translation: CASSFEGPREAFF.

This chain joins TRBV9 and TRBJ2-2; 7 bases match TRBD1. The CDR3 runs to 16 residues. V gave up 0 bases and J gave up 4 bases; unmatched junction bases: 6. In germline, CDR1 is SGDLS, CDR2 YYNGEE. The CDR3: CASSVEGTVSTGELFF. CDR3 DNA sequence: TGTGCCAGCAGCGTAGAGGGGACAGTCAGCACCGGGGAGCTGTTTTTT.

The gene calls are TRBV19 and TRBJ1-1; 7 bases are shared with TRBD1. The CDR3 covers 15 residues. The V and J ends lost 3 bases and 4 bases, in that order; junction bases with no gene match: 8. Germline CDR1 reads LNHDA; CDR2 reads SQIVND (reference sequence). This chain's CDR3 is CASSMLRGLGTEAFF. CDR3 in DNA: TGTGCCAGTAGTATGTTGAGGGGGCTGGGCACTGAAGCTTTCTTT.

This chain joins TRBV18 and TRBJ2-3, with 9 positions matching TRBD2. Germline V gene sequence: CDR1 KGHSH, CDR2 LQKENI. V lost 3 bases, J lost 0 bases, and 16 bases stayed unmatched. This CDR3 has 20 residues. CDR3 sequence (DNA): TGTGCCAGCTCACCCCCGGGACTAGCCGGGGGTGGCTTTAGCACAGATACGCAGTATTTT. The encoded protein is CASSPPGLAGGGFSTDTQYF.

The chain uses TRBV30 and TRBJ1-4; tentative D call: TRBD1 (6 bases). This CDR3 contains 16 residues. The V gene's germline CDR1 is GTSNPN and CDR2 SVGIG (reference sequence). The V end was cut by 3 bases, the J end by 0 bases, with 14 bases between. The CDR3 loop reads CAWRGTGGATNEKLFF. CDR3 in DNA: TGTGCCTGGAGAGGAACGGGGGGCGCAACTAATGAAAAACTGTTTTTT.

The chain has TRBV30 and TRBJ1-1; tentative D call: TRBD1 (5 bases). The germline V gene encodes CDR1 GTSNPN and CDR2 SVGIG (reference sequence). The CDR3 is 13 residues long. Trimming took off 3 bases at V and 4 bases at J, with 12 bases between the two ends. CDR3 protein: CAWRVLGGTEAFF. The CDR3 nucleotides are TGTGCCTGGAGGGTGTTGGGGGGCACTGAAGCTTTCTTT. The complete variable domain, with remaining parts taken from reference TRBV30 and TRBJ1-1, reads SQTIHQWPATLVQPVGSPLSLECTVEGTSNPNLYWYRQAAGRGLQLLFYSVGIGQISSEVPQNLSASRPQDRQFILSSKKLLLSDSGFYLCAWRVLGGTEAFFGQGTRLTVV.

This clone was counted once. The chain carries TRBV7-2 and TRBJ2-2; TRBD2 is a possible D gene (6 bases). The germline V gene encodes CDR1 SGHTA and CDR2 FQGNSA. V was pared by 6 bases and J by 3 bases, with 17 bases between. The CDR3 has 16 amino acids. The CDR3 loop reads CASSTAGTAYTGELFF. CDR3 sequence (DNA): TGTGCCAGCAGTACTGCCGGGACTGCCTACACCGGGGAGCTGTTTTTT.

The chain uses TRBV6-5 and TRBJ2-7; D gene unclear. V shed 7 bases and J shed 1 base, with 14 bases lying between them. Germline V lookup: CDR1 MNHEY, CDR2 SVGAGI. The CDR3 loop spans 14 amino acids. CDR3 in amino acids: CASKVDSWSYEQYF. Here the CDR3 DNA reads TGTGCCAGCAAGGTCGATAGCTGGTCCTACGAGCAGTACTTC.

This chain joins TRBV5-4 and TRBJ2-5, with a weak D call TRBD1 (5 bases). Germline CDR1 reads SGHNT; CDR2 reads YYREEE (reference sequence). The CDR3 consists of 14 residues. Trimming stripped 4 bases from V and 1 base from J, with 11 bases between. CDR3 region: CASSRKTVQETQYF. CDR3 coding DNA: TGTGCCAGCAGCAGAAAGACAGTCCAAGAGACCCAGTACTTC. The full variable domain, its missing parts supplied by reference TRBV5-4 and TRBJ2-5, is ETGVTQSPTHLIKTRGQQVTLRCSSQSGHNTVSWYQQALGQGPQFIFQYYREEENGRGNFPPRFSGLQFPNYSSELNVNALELDDSALYLCASSRKTVQETQYFGPGTRLLVL.

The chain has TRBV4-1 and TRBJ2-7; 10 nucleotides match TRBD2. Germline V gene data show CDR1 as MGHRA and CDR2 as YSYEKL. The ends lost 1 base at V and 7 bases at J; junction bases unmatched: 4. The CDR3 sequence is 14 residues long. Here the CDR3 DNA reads TGCGCCAGCAGCCAAGTACTAGCGGGGAAGGAGCAGTACTTC. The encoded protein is CASSQVLAGKEQYF.

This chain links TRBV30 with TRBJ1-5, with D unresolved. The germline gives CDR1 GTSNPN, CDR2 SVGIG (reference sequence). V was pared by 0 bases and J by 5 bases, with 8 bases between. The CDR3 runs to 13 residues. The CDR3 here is CAWSVGLDQPQHF. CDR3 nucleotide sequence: TGTGCCTGGAGTGTGGGCCTCGATCAGCCCCAGCATTTT. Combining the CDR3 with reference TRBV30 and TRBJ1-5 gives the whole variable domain SQTIHQWPATLVQPVGSPLSLECTVEGTSNPNLYWYRQAAGRGLQLLFYSVGIGQISSEVPQNLSASRPQDRQFILSSKKLLLSDSGFYLCAWSVGLDQPQHFGDGTRLSIL.

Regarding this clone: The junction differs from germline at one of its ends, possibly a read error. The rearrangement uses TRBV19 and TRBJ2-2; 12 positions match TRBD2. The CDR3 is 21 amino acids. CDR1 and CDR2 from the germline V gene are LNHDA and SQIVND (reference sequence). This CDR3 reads CASSVDATLLAGGPNTGELFF. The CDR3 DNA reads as TGTGCCAGTAGTGTAGACGCAACATTACTAGCGGGGGGTCCGAACACCGGGGAGCTGTTTTTT.

As DNA, the CDR3 is TGTGCCAGTAGTTCTCTCTCCTACAATGAGCAGTTCTTC. Its protein product is CASSSLSYNEQFF. This chain connects TRBV19 to TRBJ2-1; D is ambiguous. The germline CDR1 and CDR2 sequences are LNHDA and SQIVND (reference sequence). The CDR3 has 13 amino acids. The V gene lost 5 bases and the J gene lost 0 bases, with 5 bases spanning the gap.

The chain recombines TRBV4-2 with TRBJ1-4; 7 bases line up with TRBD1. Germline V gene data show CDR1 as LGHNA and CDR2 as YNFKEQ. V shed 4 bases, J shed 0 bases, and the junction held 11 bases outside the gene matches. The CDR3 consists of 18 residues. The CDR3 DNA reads TGTGCCAGCAGCCCCCTACAGGGGTCTGTTGCAACTAATGAAAAACTGTTTTTT. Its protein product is CASSPLQGSVATNEKLFF.